These 22 T cell receptor beta chains came from one sample sequenced in a study of shared clonotypes between healthy human individuals. Sequencing was performed with immunoSEQ multiplex PCR; in TCRdb, only in-frame clones are kept and a portion is missing. The sample has approximately 1.5 million clones; roughly 98.5% are singletons. Source material: naive CD4+ T cells sorted from blood. Subset specified: CD45RA+ positively selected. The receptors come from a man aged 30 to 45 in good health.

The chain recombines TRBV5-1 with TRBJ2-1; 9 bases fit TRBD2. The CDR3 has 19 amino acids. Looked up from germline, CDR1 is SGHRS and CDR2 is YFSETQ. Trimming removed 6 bases from V and 2 bases from J; junction bases left unmatched: 18. The CDR3 DNA reads TGCGCCAGCACTCAAGGACGGGTCGTAGCGGGAGATACCTACAATGAGCAGTTCTTC. Translated, it gives CASTQGRVVAGDTYNEQFF.

Concerning this clone: A junction boundary mismatches the germline segment, possibly from a read error. This rearrangement joins TRBV28 to TRBJ1-1; D unresolved. Germline V CDR1 and CDR2: MDHEN, SYDVKM. CDR3 length: 14 residues. The CDR3: CASSFRRWHTEAFF. The CDR3 DNA sequence: TGTGCCAGCAGTTTTAGGAGGTGGCACACCGAAGCTTTCTTT.

The chain employs TRBV19 and TRBJ1-2; D call uncertain. The CDR3 runs 13 residues. Per germline, CDR1 LNHDA and CDR2 SQIVND (reference sequence). V was clipped by 6 bases and J by 5 bases, with 13 bases between them. The CDR3 protein is CASSGLTDYGYTF. In nucleotides, the CDR3 is TGTGCCAGTAGCGGTTTAACAGATTATGGCTACACCTTC. Looking up the rest from reference TRBV19 and TRBJ1-2 gives the full variable domain: DGGITQSPKYLFRKEGQNVTLSCEQNLNHDAMYWYRQDPGQGLRLIYYSQIVNDFQKGDIAEGYSVSREKKESFPLTVTSAQKNPTAFYLCASSGLTDYGYTFGSGTRLTVV.

The J gene is TRBJ2-7, the V gene TRBV5-1, with 10 bases fitting TRBD2. The CDR3 is 14 residues long. CDR1 and CDR2 from the germline V gene are SGHRS and YFSETQ. The V and J ends lost 6 bases and 7 bases, in that order; junction bases with no gene match: 10. The CDR3 coding sequence is TGCGCCAGCATCGAAGCTAGCGGGAGTGGTGAGCAGTACTTC. Translated: CASIEASGSGEQYF.

The gene calls are TRBV7-2 and TRBJ2-4; D is unresolved. Trimming took off 5 bases at V and 2 bases at J, with 7 bases between the two ends. The CDR3 is 13 residues long. Germline V gives CDR1 SGHTA, CDR2 FQGNSA. The CDR3 sequence is CASSMWTKNIQYF. CDR3 bases: TGTGCCAGCAGCATGTGGACCAAAAACATTCAGTACTTC.

The chain uses TRBV19 and TRBJ1-5; D not certain. There are 11 residues in the CDR3. Germline V gene sequence: CDR1 LNHDA, CDR2 SQIVND (reference sequence). The V end lost 8 bases, the J end lost 8 bases, and 10 bases lay between the germline ends. As DNA, the CDR3 is TGTGCCAGTGGACCTCTTGAGCCCCAGCATTTT. Encoded protein: CASGPLEPQHF.

The gene calls are TRBV10-3 and TRBJ2-1; TRBD2 agrees at 9 bases. Germline loops: CDR1 ENHRY, CDR2 SYGVKD. This CDR3 is built from 14 residues. Germline trimming cut 5 bases from V and 3 bases from J; bases unmatched to any gene: 2. The CDR3 protein is CAISRLADYNEQFF. The CDR3 DNA sequence: TGTGCCATCAGTCGACTAGCGGACTACAATGAGCAGTTCTTC.

This chain links TRBV29-1 with TRBJ2-5, with TRBD1 matching over 11 bases. Germline CDR1 reads SQVTM; CDR2 reads ANQGSEA. Trimming took 8 bases from V and 5 from J; bases not matched to a gene: 10. This CDR3 is built from 14 residues. The DNA for the CDR3 is TGCAGCCCACTGGGACAGGGGGTGCTGGAGACCCAGTACTTC. Its translation: CSPLGQGVLETQYF.

The genes are TRBV5-4 and TRBJ2-5, with 7 bases lining up with TRBD1. The CDR3 is 14 amino acids. The germline V gene has CDR1 SGHNT and CDR2 YYREEE (reference sequence). V shed 0 bases and J 3 bases; nucleotides not matched to a gene: 2. CDR3 region: CASSLVGTEETQYF. The DNA for the CDR3 is TGTGCCAGCAGCTTGGTCGGGACAGAAGAGACCCAGTACTTC.

This sequence joins TRBV5-1 and TRBJ2-2, with 7 bases that match TRBD1. The CDR3 is made up of 14 amino acids. Looked up from germline, CDR1 is SGHRS and CDR2 is YFSETQ. Losses at the gene ends were 6 bases for V and 0 bases for J; bases not matched to a gene: 2. The CDR3 DNA sequence: TGCGCCAGCACCCAGGGGGCGAACACCGGGGAGCTGTTTTTT. It is translated as CASTQGANTGELFF. The whole variable domain, filled in from reference TRBV5-1 and TRBJ2-2, reads KAGVTQTPRYLIKTRGQQVTLSCSPISGHRSVSWYQQTPGQGLQFLFEYFSETQRNKGNFPGRFSGRQFSNSRSEMNVSTLELGDSALYLCASTQGANTGELFFGEGSRLTVL.

This clone has a single count. The chain couples TRBV2 to TRBJ2-1; TRBD2 matches 7 bases. Germline V gene data show CDR1 as SNHLY and CDR2 as FYNNEI. This CDR3 is built from 15 residues. V was pared by 3 bases and J by 5 bases, with 7 bases of the junction left unmatched. This CDR3 reads CASSDAASGDNEQFF. Written as DNA, the CDR3 is TGTGCCAGCAGTGATGCGGCTAGCGGAGACAATGAGCAGTTCTTC. Supplemented by reference TRBV2 and TRBJ2-1, the full variable domain reads EPEVTQTPSHQVTQMGQEVILRCVPISNHLYFYWYRQILGQKVEFLVSFYNNEISEKSEIFDDQFSVERPDGSNFTLKIRSTKLEDSAMYFCASSDAASGDNEQFFGPGTRLTVL.

The chain recombines TRBV11-2 with TRBJ2-3; the match to TRBD2 covers 8 bases. Germline trimming cut 0 bases from V and 5 bases from J; bases unmatched to any gene: 7. This CDR3 comprises 16 residues. CDR1 and CDR2 from the germline V gene are SGHAT and FQNNGV. The CDR3 protein is CASSLEGAGVKDTQYF. The CDR3 bases are TGTGCCAGCAGCTTAGAGGGAGCGGGAGTAAAAGATACGCAGTATTTT.

As DNA, the CDR3 is TGTGCCAGTAGTGGATACCGGACCGGGACTAGGTTTCAAGAGCAGTACTTC. Translated: CASSGYRTGTRFQEQYF. This chain links TRBV19 with TRBJ2-7, with 8 bases that match TRBD2. The CDR3 spans 17 residues. Trimming took 5 bases from V and 7 from J; bases not matched to a gene: 19. Germline lookup yields CDR1 LNHDA and CDR2 SQIVND (reference sequence).

The V call is TRBV9, the J call TRBJ2-7; the D gene is possibly TRBD2 (6 bases). Trimming took 4 bases from V and 1 from J, leaving 12 bases between them. CDR1 and CDR2 from the germline V gene are SGDLS and YYNGEE. This CDR3 has 14 amino acids. The CDR3 DNA sequence: TGTGCCAGCAGCACACGACTAGATTCCTACGAGCAGTACTTC. It specifies CASSTRLDSYEQYF.

As concerns this clone: Other DNA variants within this sample encode the same CDR3. This chain connects TRBV5-4 to TRBJ2-3; D remains ambiguous. The CDR3 is 13 amino acids. The V end lost 0 bases, the J end lost 1 base, and 3 bases lay between the germline ends. Germline CDR1 is SGHNT and CDR2 is YYREEE (reference sequence). The CDR3 region has the DNA TGTGCCAGCAGCTTGGTGCGCACAGATACGCAGTATTTT. Translated: CASSLVRTDTQYF.

V and J are TRBV5-1 and TRBJ2-2; no clear D. This CDR3 has 15 amino acids. Germline lookup yields CDR1 SGHRS and CDR2 YFSETQ. Trimming took 4 bases from V and 4 from J, leaving 14 bases between them. CDR3 nucleotides: TGCGCCAGCAGCGAGGCCCCTCTTCCCACCGGGGAGCTGTTTTTT. As protein: CASSEAPLPTGELFF.

The chain combines TRBV28 with TRBJ2-1; D is undetermined. The length of the CDR3 is 15 residues. Trimming removed 5 bases from V and 7 bases from J, with 18 bases in between. From germline, CDR1 is MDHEN and CDR2 SYDVKM. The CDR3 DNA follows: TGTGCCAGCAGTCTCTCAGAAGTATTATTAAATGAGCAGTTCTTC. This translates into CASSLSEVLLNEQFF.

Details on this clone: This sample also contains other DNA sequences that code for the same CDR3. This sequence joins TRBV28 and TRBJ1-5; 12 bases are shared with TRBD1. The germline gives CDR1 MDHEN, CDR2 SYDVKM. V dropped 5 bases and J dropped 7; count of bases not matched to a gene: 0. This CDR3 is built from 13 residues. The CDR3, as DNA: TGTGCCAGCAGTGGGACAGGGGGCCAGCCCCAGCATTTT. It encodes CASSGTGGQPQHF.

This clone was detected only once. The chain employs TRBV10-2 and TRBJ2-1, with 9 bases matching TRBD2. This CDR3 is built from 13 residues. Trimming removed 8 bases from V and 6 bases from J; junction bases left unmatched: 5. CDR1 and CDR2 from the germline V gene are WSHSY and SAAADI. In DNA, the CDR3 is TGCGCCAGCGTCCCTAGCGGGATCAATGAGCAGTTCTTC. This encodes CASVPSGINEQFF.

This chain links TRBV5-4 with TRBJ2-5; the match to TRBD2 covers 7 bases. CDR1 is SGHNT, CDR2 YYREEE, per germline (reference sequence). CDR3 size: 17 residues. The V gene end was trimmed by 4 bases and the J gene end by 1 base; junction bases not matched to a gene: 13. Written as DNA, the CDR3 is TGTGCCAGCAGCCCTCGAAGCGTAGGACTAGTCCAAGAGACCCAGTACTTC. Protein sequence: CASSPRSVGLVQETQYF.

The rearrangement links TRBV15 to TRBJ2-1, with 11 bases lining up with TRBD2. V gave up 7 bases and J gave up 6 bases; unmatched junction bases: 14. Looked up from germline, CDR1 is LNHNV and CDR2 is YYDKDF (reference sequence). This CDR3 has 17 residues. The CDR3 nucleotides read TGTGCCACCACTACAACTAGCGGGAGCCTGACTTTCAATGAGCAGTTCTTC. Translating gives CATTTTSGSLTFNEQFF.

This chain uses TRBV18 with TRBJ1-2, with D possibly matching TRBD1 (6 bases). CDR3 length: 17 residues. The germline CDR1 and CDR2 sequences are KGHSH and LQKENI. V lost 0 bases and J lost 5, with 19 bases in between. CDR3 DNA sequence: TGTGCCAGCTCACCACCGGCCACAGGGACTCTGGTTTATGGCTACACCTTC. Translating gives CASSPPATGTLVYGYTF.